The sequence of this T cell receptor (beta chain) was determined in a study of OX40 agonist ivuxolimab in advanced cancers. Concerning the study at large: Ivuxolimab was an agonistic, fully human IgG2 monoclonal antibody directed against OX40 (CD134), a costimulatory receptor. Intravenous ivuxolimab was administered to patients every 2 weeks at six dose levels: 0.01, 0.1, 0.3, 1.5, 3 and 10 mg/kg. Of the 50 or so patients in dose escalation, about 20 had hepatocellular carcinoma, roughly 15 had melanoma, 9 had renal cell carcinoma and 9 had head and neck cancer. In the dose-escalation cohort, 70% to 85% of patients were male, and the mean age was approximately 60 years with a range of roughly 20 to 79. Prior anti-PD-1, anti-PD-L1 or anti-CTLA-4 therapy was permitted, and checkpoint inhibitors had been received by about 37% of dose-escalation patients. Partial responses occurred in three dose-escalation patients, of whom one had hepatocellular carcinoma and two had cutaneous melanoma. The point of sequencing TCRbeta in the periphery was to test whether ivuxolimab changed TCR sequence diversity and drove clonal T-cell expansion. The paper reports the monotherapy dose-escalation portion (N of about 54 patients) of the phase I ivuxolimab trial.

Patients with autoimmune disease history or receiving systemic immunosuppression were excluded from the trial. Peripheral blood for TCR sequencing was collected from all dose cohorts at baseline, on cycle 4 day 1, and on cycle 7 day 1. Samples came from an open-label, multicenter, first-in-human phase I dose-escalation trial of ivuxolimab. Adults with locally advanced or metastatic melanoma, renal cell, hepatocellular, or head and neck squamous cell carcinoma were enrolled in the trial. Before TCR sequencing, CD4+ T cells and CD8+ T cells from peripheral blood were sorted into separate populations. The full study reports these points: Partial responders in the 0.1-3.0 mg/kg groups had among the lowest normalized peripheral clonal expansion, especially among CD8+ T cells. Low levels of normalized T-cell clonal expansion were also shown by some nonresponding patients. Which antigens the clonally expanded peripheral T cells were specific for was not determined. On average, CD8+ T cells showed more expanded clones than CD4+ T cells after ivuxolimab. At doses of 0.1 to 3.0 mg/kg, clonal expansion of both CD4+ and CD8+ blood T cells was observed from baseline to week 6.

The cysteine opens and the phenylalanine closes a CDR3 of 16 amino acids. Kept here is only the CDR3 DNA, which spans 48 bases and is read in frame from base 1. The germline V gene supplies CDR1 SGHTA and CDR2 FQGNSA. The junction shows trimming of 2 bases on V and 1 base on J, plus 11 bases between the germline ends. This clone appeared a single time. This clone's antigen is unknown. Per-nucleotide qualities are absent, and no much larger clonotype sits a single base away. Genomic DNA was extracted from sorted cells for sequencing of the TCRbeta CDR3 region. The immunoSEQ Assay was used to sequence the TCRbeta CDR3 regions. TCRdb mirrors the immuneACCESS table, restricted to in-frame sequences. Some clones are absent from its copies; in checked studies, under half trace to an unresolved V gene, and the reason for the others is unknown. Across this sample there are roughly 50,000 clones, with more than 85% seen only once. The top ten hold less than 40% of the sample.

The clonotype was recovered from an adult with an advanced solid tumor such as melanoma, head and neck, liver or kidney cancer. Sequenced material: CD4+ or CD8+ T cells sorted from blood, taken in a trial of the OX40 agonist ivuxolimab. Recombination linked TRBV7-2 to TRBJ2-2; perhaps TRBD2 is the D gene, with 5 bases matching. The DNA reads TGTGCCAGCAGCTTAAGACTCGGACTGAACACCGGGGAGCTGTTTTTT. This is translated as CASSLRLGLNTGELFF. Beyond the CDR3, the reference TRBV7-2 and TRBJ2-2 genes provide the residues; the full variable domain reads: GAGVSQSPSNKVTEKGKDVELRCDPISGHTALYWYRQSLGQGLEFLIYFQGNSAPDKSGLPSDRFSAERTGGSVSTLTIQRTQQEDSAVYLCASSLRLGLNTGELFFGEGSRLTVL.